The T cell receptor (beta chain) described here comes from a study of shared clonotypes between healthy human individuals (TCRdb year 2020). Background on the whole study: Three men and a couple of women, aged 18 to 49 years, made up the cohort. Blood TCR repertoires of a handful of healthy adults were deeply sequenced to estimate repertoire size and the extent of clonotype sharing between individuals. Per donor, three plates each were used for CD4 naive and CD4 memory, two for CD8 naive, and one for CD8 memory. Per donor, leukapheresis produced somewhere between about 0.94 and 10 billion PBMCs. To increase sequencing depth and limit assay-specific biases, different laboratories used diverse techniques to prepare libraries and sequence TCR repertoires. Overall study results and their limits: Even with the large sequencing depth, rarefaction of the sorted-subset datasets indicated that sequencing was incomplete. Sampling was limited to blood, and TCR repertoires in tissue likely differ from TCR repertoires in blood. Approximately 5% of naive CD4, around 3.6% of naive CD8, roughly 2.4% of memory CD4, and about 0.4% of memory CD8 clonotypes were shared across several donors. Clonotypes shared by all four sorted-subset donors showed higher generation probabilities than non-shared clonotypes. The small number of donors limited the genetic and exposure-history diversity represented. Estimated clonotype richness was generally larger for naive than for memory subsets. Based on pairwise subsampling, the degree of clonotype sharing among donors was expected to be affected by sequencing depth.

The CDR3 holds 14 amino acids from the cysteine to the phenylalanine. Left in the record is the CDR3 DNA by itself, 42 bases read in frame from the first base. According to the germline V gene, CDR1 reads MDHEN and CDR2 reads SYDVKM. V has 5 bases trimmed and J has 3 bases trimmed; junction bases matching no gene number 5. Notes on this clone: The target of this receptor is not known. Base qualities are not provided; no much larger clone lies one nucleotide away. The same CDR3 is also encoded by other DNA sequences in this sample.

Using the deep immunoSEQ assay, multiplex PCR amplified TCR CDR3 regions from genomic DNA. For each cell subset, the extracted genomic DNA was distributed evenly across all wells of several immunoSEQ 96-well plates, and each plate served as one replicate. For sorted subsets, 200 to 250 ng of genomic DNA, equivalent to 25,000 to 35,000 T cell genomes, went into each replicate PCR. Purified libraries were quantified with a Qubit 3.0 fluorometer, sized on a Bioanalyzer 2100, and re-quantified with the KAPA Library Quantification kit. Each immunoSEQ 96-well plate was sequenced on its own single-read 150-cycle Illumina NextSeq 550 flow cell. Regarding the original processing steps: Because the immunoSEQ output held only junctional sequences and lacked quality scores, the filtering could not match the filtering applied to full-length reads. To assign V/J genes and CDR3, sequences were annotated against IMGT germline references using PyIR, a Python wrapper for IgBLAST v1.9. Any read was removed if the V/J assignment was weak (E-value above 1e-6), the CDR3 was missing, or the read contained stop codons, out-of-frame junctions, or ambiguous translated residues. V3J clonotypes were defined by identical inferred V gene, J gene, and CDR3 amino acid sequence. The percentage overlap between two repertoires was calculated by dividing the number of shared unique clonotypes by the size of the smaller repertoire. Repertoire richness was assessed with RTK rarefaction, the Chao1 estimator, and Recon v2.1 estimates of unobserved clonotypes. Generation probabilities were computed with OLGA for all TCRbeta clonotypes obtained by the gDNA method from several donors. This is the immuneACCESS table as TCRdb keeps it, with only in-frame sequences that have V and J called. A part of the clones is gone; compared with another copy, unresolved V genes explain less than half, and the rest is unexplained. The V and J calls and the clone size are those of that table, but D and trimming were determined from the DNA. This sample gives fewer than 3 million clones in total; about 90% of them show up just once. The ten largest clones capture approximately 0.41% of the sample.

Healthy HIV-negative adults with no recently reported acute infections or vaccinations were included as donors. Every donor was a Caucasian adult living in Nashville, Tennessee, USA. CD4+ T cells were enriched through magnetic negative selection, after which naive cells were positively selected on CD45RA and the remaining negative fraction served as the memory subset. After blood collection by leukapheresis, PBMCs were isolated using Ficoll-Histopaque density gradient centrifugation and then cryopreserved in the vapor phase of liquid nitrogen. Purity and quantity of every magnetically sorted T cell population were checked by analytical flow cytometry. From each sorted fraction, genomic DNA was isolated and quantified by UV absorbance on a Nanodrop 2000c.

The source of this sequence is a man aged 18 to 29 in good health. Some clones in this sample may be carry-over from other donors' samples. The sample consisted of naive CD4+ T cells from PBMCs. The meaning of the sample's cell subset or site label: CD45RA+ positively selected. The rearranged segments are TRBV28 and TRBJ1-2, and 8 bases in between align with TRBD1. The DNA sequence is TGTGCCAGCAGTCTATTGACAGGGGACTATGGCTACACCTTC. The resulting protein is CASSLLTGDYGYTF.